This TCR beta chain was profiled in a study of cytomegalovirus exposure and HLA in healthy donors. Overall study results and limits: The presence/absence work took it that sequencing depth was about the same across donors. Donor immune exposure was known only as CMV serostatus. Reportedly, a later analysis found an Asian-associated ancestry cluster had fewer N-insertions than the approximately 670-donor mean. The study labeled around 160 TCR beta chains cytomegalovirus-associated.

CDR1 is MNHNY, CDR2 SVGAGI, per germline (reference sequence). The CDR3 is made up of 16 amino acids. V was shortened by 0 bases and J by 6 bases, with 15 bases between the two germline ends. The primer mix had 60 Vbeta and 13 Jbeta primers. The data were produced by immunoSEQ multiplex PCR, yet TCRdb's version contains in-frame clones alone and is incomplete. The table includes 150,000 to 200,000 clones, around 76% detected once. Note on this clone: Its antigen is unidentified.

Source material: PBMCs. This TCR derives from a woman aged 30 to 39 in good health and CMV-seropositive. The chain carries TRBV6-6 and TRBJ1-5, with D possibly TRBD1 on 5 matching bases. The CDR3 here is CASSYSVSGEGQPQHF. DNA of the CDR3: TGTGCCAGCAGTTACTCGGTCTCGGGGGAGGGTCAGCCCCAGCATTTT.